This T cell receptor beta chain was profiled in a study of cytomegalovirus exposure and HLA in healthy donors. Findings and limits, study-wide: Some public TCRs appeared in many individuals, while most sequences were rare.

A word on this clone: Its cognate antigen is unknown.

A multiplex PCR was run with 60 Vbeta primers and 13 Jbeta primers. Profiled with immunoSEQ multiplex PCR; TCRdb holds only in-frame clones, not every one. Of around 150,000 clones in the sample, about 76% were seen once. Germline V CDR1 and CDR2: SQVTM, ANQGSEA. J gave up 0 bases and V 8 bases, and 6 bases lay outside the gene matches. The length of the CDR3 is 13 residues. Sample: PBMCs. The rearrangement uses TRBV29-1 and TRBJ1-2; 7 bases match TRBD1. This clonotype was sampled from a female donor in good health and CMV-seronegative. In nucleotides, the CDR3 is TGCAGCCTAGGGACAGCGACTAACTATGGCTACACCTTC. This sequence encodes CSLGTATNYGYTF.